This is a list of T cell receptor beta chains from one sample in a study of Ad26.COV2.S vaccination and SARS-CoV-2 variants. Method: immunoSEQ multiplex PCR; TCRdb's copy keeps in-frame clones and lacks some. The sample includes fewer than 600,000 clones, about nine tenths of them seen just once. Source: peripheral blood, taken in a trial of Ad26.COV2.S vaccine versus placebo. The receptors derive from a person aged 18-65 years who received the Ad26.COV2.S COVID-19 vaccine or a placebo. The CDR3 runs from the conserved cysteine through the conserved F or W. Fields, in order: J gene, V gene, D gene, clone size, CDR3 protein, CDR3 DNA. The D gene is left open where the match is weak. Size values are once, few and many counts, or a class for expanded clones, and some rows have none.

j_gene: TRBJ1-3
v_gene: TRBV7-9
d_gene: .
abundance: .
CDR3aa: CASSKRQSPSSGNTIYF
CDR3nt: TGTGCCAGCAGCAAGAGACAGTCCCCAAGCTCTGGAAACACCATATATTTT

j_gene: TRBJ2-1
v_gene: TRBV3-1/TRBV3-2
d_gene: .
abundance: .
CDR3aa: CASSQGGSYNEQFF
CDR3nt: TGTGCCAGCAGCCAGGGAGGCTCCTACAATGAGCAGTTCTTC

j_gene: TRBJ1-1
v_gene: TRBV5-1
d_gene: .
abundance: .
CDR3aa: CASSLGSVPGTEAFF
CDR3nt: TGCGCCAGCAGCTTGGGATCCGTCCCTGGCACTGAAGCTTTCTTT

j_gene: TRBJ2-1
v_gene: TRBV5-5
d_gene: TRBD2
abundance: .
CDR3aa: CASSFSGLAESTSYNEQFF
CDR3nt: TGTGCCAGCAGCTTTTCTGGGCTAGCGGAGTCAACCTCCTACAATGAGCAGTTCTTC

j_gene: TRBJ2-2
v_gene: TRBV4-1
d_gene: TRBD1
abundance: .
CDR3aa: CASSPPRTGGTGELFF
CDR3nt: TGCGCCAGCAGCCCGCCGCGGACAGGGGGGACCGGGGAGCTGTTTTTT

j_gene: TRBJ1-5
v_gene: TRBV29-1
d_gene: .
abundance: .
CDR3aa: CSVGGDGQPQHF
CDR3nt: TGCAGCGTCGGGGGAGACGGTCAGCCCCAGCATTTT

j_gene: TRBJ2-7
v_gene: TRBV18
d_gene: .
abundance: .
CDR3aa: CASSPPYSSLSYEQYF
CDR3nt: TGTGCCAGCTCACCACCTTATAGCTCCCTATCCTACGAGCAGTACTTC

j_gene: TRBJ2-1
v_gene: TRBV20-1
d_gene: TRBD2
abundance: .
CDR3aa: CSGSGGEQFF
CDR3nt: TGCAGTGGAAGCGGGGGGGAGCAGTTCTTC

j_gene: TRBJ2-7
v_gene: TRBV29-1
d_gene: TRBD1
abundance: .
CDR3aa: CSVGSGTATYEQYF
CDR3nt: TGCAGCGTTGGATCCGGGACAGCGACCTACGAGCAGTACTTC

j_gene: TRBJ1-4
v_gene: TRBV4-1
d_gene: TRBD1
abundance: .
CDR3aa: CASSTGQATNEKLFF
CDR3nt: TGCGCCAGCAGCACCGGACAGGCAACTAATGAAAAACTGTTTTTT

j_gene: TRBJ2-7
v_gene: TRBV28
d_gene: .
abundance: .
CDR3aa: CASSLHEQYF
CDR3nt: TGTGCCAGCAGTTTGCACGAGCAGTACTTC

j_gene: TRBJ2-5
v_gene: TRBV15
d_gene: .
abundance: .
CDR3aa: CATSRERRGDETQYF
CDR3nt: TGTGCCACCAGCAGAGAGAGGAGGGGGGATGAGACCCAGTACTTC

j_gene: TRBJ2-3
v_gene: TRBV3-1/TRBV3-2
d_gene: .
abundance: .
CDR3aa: CASSQQYRKIDTQYF
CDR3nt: TGTGCCAGCAGCCAACAGTACAGAAAGATAGATACGCAGTATTTT

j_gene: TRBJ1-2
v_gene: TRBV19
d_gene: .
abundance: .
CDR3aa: CASYTGYGYTF
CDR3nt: TGTGCCAGTTATACAGGCTATGGCTACACCTTC

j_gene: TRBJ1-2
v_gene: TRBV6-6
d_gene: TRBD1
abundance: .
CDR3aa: CASSSNRGLDYGYTF
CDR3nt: TGTGCCAGCAGTTCAAACAGGGGGCTCGACTATGGCTACACCTTC

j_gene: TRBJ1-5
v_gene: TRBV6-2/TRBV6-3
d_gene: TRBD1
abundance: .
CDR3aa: CASSYTTGAGQPQHF
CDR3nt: TGTGCCAGCAGTTATACCACAGGGGCGGGTCAGCCCCAGCATTTT

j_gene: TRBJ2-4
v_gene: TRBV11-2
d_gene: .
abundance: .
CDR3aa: CASSPRNLPRRDIQYF
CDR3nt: TGTGCCAGCAGCCCCAGAAACCTACCGCGGAGAGACATTCAGTACTTC

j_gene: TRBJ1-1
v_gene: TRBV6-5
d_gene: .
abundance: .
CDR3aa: CASSYSGGVNTEAFF
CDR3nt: TGTGCCAGCAGTTACTCGGGAGGGGTAAACACTGAAGCTTTCTTT

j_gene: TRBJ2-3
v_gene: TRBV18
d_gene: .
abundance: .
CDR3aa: CASSRKTGSSTDTQYF
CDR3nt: TGTGCCAGCTCTCGAAAGACCGGGTCTAGCACAGATACGCAGTATTTT

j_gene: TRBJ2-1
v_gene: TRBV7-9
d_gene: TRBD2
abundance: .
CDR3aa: CASSKGIFMEREGRDEQFF
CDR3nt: TGTGCCAGCAGCAAAGGGATTTTTATGGAGCGGGAGGGACGAGATGAGCAGTTCTTC

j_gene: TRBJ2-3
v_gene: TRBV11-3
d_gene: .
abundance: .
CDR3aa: CASSLGGNTDTQYF
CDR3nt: TGTGCCAGCAGCTTAGGAGGGAACACAGATACGCAGTATTTT

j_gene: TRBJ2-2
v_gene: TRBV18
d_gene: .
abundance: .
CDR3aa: CASSPGERLRGGGELFF
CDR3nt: TGTGCCAGCTCACCGGGGGAACGGTTGAGAGGTGGCGGGGAGCTGTTTTTT

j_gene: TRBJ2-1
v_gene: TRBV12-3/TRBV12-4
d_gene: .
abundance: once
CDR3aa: CASSLVHGSEQFF
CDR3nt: TGTGCCAGCAGTTTGGTACACGGGTCCGAGCAGTTCTTC

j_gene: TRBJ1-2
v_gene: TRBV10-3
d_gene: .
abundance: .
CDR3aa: CAISESITVYGYTF
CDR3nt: TGTGCCATCAGTGAGTCGATAACAGTCTATGGCTACACCTTC

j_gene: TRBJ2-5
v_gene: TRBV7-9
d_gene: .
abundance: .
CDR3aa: CASSLSSGETQYF
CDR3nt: TGTGCCAGCAGCTTGAGTAGCGGAGAGACCCAGTACTTC

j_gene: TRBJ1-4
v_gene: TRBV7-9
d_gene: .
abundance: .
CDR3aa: CASSLNQALGEKLFF
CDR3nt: TGTGCCAGCAGCTTAAATCAGGCCTTGGGGGAAAAACTGTTTTTT

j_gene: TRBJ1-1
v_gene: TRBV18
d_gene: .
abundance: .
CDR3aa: CASSPSTVEAFF
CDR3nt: TGTGCCAGCTCACCTTCGACAGTAGAAGCTTTCTTT

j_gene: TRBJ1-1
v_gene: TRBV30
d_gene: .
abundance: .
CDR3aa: CASSGSTEAFF
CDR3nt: TGTGCCTCCTCCGGTAGCACTGAAGCTTTCTTT

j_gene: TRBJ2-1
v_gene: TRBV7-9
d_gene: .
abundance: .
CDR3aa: CASIQIAGTRYNEQFF
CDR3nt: TGTGCCAGCATCCAAATCGCCGGGACTCGTTACAATGAGCAGTTCTTC

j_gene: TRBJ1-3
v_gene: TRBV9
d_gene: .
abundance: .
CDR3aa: CASSVTGVSDTIYF
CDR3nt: TGTGCCAGCAGCGTAACGGGGGTGTCAGACACCATATATTTT

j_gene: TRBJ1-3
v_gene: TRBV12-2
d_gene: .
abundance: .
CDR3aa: CASRPSSGNTIYF
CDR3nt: TGTGCAAGTCGCCCCTCCTCTGGAAACACCATATATTTT

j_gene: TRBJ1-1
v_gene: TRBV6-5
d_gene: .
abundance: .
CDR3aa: CASTKPGGTEAFF
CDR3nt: TGTGCCAGCACCAAACCGGGGGGAACTGAAGCTTTCTTT

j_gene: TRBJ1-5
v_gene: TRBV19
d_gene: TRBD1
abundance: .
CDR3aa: CASMGQGWNSNQPQHF
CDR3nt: TGTGCCAGTATGGGACAGGGCTGGAATAGCAATCAGCCCCAGCATTTT

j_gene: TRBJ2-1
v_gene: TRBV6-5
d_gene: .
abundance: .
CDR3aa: CASRQTGSYNEQFF
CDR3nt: TGTGCCAGCAGGCAGACAGGCTCCTACAATGAGCAGTTCTTC

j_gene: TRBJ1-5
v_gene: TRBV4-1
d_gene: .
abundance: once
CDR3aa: CASSQDRSPNQPQHF
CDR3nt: TGCGCCAGCAGCCAAGATAGGTCACCCAATCAGCCCCAGCATTTT

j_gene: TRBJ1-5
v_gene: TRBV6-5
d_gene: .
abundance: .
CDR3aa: CASSFDHGPNQPQHF
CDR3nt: TGTGCCAGCAGTTTTGACCACGGACCCAATCAGCCCCAGCATTTT

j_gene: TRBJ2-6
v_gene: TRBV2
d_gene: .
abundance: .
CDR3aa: CASSELGVGANVLTF
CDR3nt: TGTGCCAGCAGTGAACTAGGGGTTGGGGCCAACGTCCTGACTTTC

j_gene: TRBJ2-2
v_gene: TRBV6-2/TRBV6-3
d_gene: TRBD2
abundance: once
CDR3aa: CASSPSGGAYTGELFF
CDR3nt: TGTGCCAGCAGCCCAAGCGGGGGGGCTTACACCGGGGAGCTGTTTTTT

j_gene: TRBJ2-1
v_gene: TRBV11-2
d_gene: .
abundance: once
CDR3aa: CASSLAGSYNEQFF
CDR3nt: TGTGCCAGCAGCTTAGCGGGCTCCTACAATGAGCAGTTCTTC

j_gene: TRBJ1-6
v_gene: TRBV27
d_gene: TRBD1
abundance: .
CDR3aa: CASSPHDRVGNSPLHF
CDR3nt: TGTGCCAGCAGTCCTCACGACAGGGTGGGAAATTCACCCCTCCACTTT

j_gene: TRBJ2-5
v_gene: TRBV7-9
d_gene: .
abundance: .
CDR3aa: CASSQTHVETQYF
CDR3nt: TGTGCCAGCAGTCAAACACACGTAGAGACCCAGTACTTC

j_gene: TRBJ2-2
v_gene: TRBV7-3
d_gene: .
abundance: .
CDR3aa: CASSLAGRNTGELFF
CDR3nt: TGTGCCAGCAGCTTAGCGGGAAGGAACACCGGGGAGCTGTTTTTT

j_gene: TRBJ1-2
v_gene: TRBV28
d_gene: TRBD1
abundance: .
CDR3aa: CASSLGQGSYYGYTF
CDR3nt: TGTGCCAGCAGTTTGGGACAGGGATCGTACTATGGCTACACCTTC

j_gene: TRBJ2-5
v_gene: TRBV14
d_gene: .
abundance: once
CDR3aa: CASSQVSAIETQYF
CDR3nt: TGTGCCAGCAGCCAAGTGTCAGCGATCGAGACCCAGTACTTC

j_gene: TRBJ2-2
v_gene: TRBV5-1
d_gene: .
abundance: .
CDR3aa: CASSFLGSGELFF
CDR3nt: TGCGCCAGCAGCTTTTTGGGTTCCGGGGAGCTGTTTTTT

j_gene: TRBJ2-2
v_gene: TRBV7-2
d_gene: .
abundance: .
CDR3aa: CASSPRPLGSGELFF
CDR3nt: TGTGCCAGCAGCCCCCGGCCTCTAGGATCCGGGGAGCTGTTTTTT